This T cell receptor (beta chain) appears in the sequencing data of a study of blood T cells in healthy people across ages. Study-wide points: The long-lived group displayed more naive CD4+ cells, plus higher diversity, than the aged donors did.

Germline V gene data show CDR1 as DFQATT and CDR2 as SNEGSKA (reference sequence). The V segment lost 0 bases and the J segment 2 bases; nucleotides outside the gene matches: 6. The CDR3 has 15 residues. To note about this clonotype: The antigen is undetermined.

Sample-barcoded 5' priming and a J-beta primer mix drove a second PCR of about 7 to 11 cycles. From the 5' RACE reads, TCRdb called clonotypes with MiXCR, one entry per CDR3 protein. The sample has approximately 1.5 million distinct CDR3 sequences; roughly 43% are singletons. The sequencing input was blood. The rearrangement uses TRBV20-1 and TRBJ2-5; 7 bases are a match to TRBD1. This sequence was found in a woman between 18 and 29 years old in good health. The CDR3 nucleotides read TGCAGTGCTAGAGATTTACAGGGGCGGCAAGAGACCCAGTACTTC. It translates to CSARDLQGRQETQYF.